This entry concerns a single TCR beta chain. Antigen unknown. With constant-segment primers, 5'RACE yielded cDNA libraries of TCR alpha and TCR beta that carried sample barcodes and UMIs. TCRdb analysed the 5' RACE reads with MiXCR anew, one entry per CDR3 protein. Of around 370,000 distinct CDR3 sequences listed, more than 20% are singletons. This sample is part of a study of T-cell memory formation after mild COVID-19. Study summary: Clustering of TCRs was largely donor specific. Notes on the study in general: Among CD4+ contracting clones, most were CM and EM, and CD8+ ones EMRA.

This CDR3 has 15 amino acids. Germline values: CDR1 SGHTA, CDR2 FQGTGA. The V gene lost 5 bases and the J gene lost 0 bases, with 14 bases spanning the gap. The sequenced sample was PBMCs or a T cell subset sorted from them (not recorded which). This receptor was obtained from an adult woman who had mild COVID-19 (a few samples of this study predate the infection). Cell type and time point are not known. The chain uses TRBV7-3 and TRBJ2-7; tentative D call: TRBD2 (6 bases). The CDR3 loop reads CASSLTGLSSYEQYF. In DNA form, the CDR3 reads TGTGCCAGCAGCCTTACGGGACTTAGCTCCTACGAGCAGTACTTC.